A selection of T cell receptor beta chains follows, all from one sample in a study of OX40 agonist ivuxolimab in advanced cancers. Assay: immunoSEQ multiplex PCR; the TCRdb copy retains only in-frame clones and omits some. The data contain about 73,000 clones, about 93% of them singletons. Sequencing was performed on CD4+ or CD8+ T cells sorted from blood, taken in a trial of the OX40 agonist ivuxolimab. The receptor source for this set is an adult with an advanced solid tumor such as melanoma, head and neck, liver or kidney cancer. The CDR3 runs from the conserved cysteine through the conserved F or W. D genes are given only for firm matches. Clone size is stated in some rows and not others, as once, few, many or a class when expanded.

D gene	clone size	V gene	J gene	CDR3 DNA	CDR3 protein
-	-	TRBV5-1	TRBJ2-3	TGCGCCAGCAGCTTGGGGAGCACAGATACGCAGTATTTT	CASSLGSTDTQYF
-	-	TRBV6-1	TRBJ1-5	TGTGCCAGCAGCTGGGGAGGCTATAATCAGCCCCAGCATTTT	CASSWGGYNQPQHF
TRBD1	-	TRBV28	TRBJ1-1	TGTGCCAGCAGCTCCTTTCGACAGGGAATCATGAACACTGAAGCTTTCTTT	CASSSFRQGIMNTEAFF
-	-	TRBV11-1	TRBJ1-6	TGTGCCAGCAGCCCCGGACGTAATTCACCCCTCCACTTT	CASSPGRNSPLHF
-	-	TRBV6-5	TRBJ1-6	TGTGCCAGCAGTTACTCCTTATCTCAGGGAAATTCACCCCTCCACTTT	CASSYSLSQGNSPLHF
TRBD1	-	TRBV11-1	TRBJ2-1	TGTGCCAGCAGCTTCGGGACAGGAAATCACAATGAGCAGTTCTTC	CASSFGTGNHNEQFF
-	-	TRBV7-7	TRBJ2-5	TGTGCTAGCAGCTTAGATGTTCGTGAGACCCAGTACTTC	CASSLDVRETQYF
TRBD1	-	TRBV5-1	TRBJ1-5	TGCGCCAGCAGCTTTGAACCCGGGACAGGAGAGCCCCAGCATTTT	CASSFEPGTGEPQHF
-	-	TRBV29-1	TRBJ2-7	TGCAGCGTTGAAAAGGAGTACGAGCAGTACTTC	CSVEKEYEQYF
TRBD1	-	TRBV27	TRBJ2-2	TGTGCCAGCAGCAGGGCCCTCCCCGGGACAGGGGGCTCCGGGGAGCTGTTTTTT	CASSRALPGTGGSGELFF
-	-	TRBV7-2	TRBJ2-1	TGTGCCAGCAGCTTAGAGACAGGCCGTGAGCAGTTCTTC	CASSLETGREQFF
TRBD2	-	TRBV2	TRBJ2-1	TGTGCCAGTAGCGGGACTAGCGGGAAAGTTGATGAGCAGTTCTTC	CASSGTSGKVDEQFF
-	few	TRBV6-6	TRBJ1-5	TGTGCCAGCAGTTACCAAGAGAATCAGCCCCAGCATTTT	CASSYQENQPQHF
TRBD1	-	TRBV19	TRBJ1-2	TGTGCCAGTAGCCCGACAGGGAACTATGGCTACACCTTC	CASSPTGNYGYTF
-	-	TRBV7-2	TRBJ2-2	TGTGCCAGCAGCTGGGGGGGGCAGACCGGGGAGCTGTTTTTT	CASSWGGQTGELFF
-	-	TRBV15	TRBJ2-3	TGTGCCACCAGCACCGGGGAGGGCACAGATACGCAGTATTTT	CATSTGEGTDTQYF
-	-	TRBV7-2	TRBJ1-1	TGTGCCAGCAGCAAGGGGGTTTTAACTGAAGCTTTCTTT	CASSKGVLTEAFF
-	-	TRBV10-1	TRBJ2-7	TGCGCCAGCAGTGACATCCCTAGGAGGGGCGAGCAGTACTTC	CASSDIPRRGEQYF
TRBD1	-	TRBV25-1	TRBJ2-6	TGTGCCAGTCAGGGGGCCGGGGCCAACGTCCTGACTTTC	CASQGAGANVLTF
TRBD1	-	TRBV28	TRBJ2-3	TGTGCCAGCAGCAAAGGACAGGGAGCCACAGATACGCAGTATTTT	CASSKGQGATDTQYF
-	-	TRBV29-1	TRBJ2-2	TGCAGCGAAGGGACAGGGGAGCTGTTTTTT	CSEGTGELFF
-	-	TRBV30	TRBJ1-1	TGTGCCTGGAGGGCAGCCATGAACACTGAAGCTTTCTTT	CAWRAAMNTEAFF
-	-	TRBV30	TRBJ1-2	TGTGCCTGGATTCAGGGGAGGGAGGGCTACACCTTC	CAWIQGREGYTF
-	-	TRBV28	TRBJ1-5	TGTGCCAGCAGGACAACAGGGTATTCCCGCCGTGCCCAGCATTTT	CASRTTGYSRRAQHF
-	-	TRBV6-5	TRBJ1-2	TGTGCCAGCAGTCCCGACAGGCCTCTCCGCTACACCTTC	CASSPDRPLRYTF
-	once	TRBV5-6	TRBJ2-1	TGTGCCAGCAGCTTGGGGACGGCGTATGGTGAGCAGTTCTTC	CASSLGTAYGEQFF
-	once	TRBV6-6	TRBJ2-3	TGTGCCAGCAGGTCCAGCGCCACAGATACGCAGTATTTT	CASRSSATDTQYF
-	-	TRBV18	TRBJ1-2	TGTGCCAGCTCGAGGGACGGCCCTCCTAACTATGGCTACACCTTC	CASSRDGPPNYGYTF
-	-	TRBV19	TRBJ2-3	TGTGCCAGTAGTGTCCAGGCGAGCACAGATACGCAGTATTTT	CASSVQASTDTQYF
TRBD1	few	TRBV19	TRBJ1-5	TGTGCCAGTAGTATAGAGGGACAGGGTTCGAGGGCCCAGCATTTT	CASSIEGQGSRAQHF
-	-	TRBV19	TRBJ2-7	TGTGCCAGTAGTAACCGACGTGGTAGCCGAGCCTACGAGCAGTACTTC	CASSNRRGSRAYEQYF
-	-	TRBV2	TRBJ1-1	TGTGCCAGCAGTCGCGGCAGTAACACTGAAGCTTTCTTT	CASSRGSNTEAFF
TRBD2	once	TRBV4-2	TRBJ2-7	TGTGCCAGCAGCCCTCCATGGGCTAGCGGGACCTACGAGCAGTACTTC	CASSPPWASGTYEQYF
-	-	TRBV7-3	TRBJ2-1	TGTGCCAGCAGCTTGAGCGGGCGCAACAACAATGAGCAGTTCTTC	CASSLSGRNNNEQFF
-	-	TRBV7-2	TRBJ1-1	TGTGCCAGCAGCTTAGGGCCAGTCAACACTGAAGCTTTCTTT	CASSLGPVNTEAFF
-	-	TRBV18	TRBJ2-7	TGTGCCAGCTCACCACGTGGCTACGAGCAGTACTTC	CASSPRGYEQYF
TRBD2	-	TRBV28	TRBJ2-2	TGTGCCAGCAGTTTTGCGGGAGTAAGGACCGGGGAGCTGTTTTTT	CASSFAGVRTGELFF
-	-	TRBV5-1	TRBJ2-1	TGCGCCAGCACCCCCGATGCAGGCCAGCGGCATGAGCAGTTCTTC	CASTPDAGQRHEQFF
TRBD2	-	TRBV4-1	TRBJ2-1	TGCGCCAGCAGCCAAGGCCCGACTAGCCATAGCTCCTACAATGAGCAGTTCTTC	CASSQGPTSHSSYNEQFF
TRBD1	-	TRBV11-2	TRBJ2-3	TGTGCCAGCAGCTTAGACCTGGACAGGAGGATGACAGATACGCAGTATTTT	CASSLDLDRRMTDTQYF
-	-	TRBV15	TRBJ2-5	TGTGCCACCAGCGGGGGGGGCGTGGAGACCCAGTACTTC	CATSGGGVETQYF
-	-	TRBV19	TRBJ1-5	TGTGCCAGTAGTATAGCCGCCGGGGGCAATCAGCCCCAGCATTTT	CASSIAAGGNQPQHF
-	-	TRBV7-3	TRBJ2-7	TGTGCCAGCAGTCCACAGGGGGGGAGGCCCTACGAGCAGTACTTC	CASSPQGGRPYEQYF
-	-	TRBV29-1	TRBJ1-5	TGCAGCGTTGCGACGGAGAATCAGCCCCAGCATTTT	CSVATENQPQHF
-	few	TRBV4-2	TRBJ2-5	TGTGCCAGCAGCCCCCAAGGACCGCCTGGGACCCAGTACTTC	CASSPQGPPGTQYF
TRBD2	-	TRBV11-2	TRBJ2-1	TGTGCCAGCAGCTTGGGACTAGCGGGAGTCGAGCAGTTCTTC	CASSLGLAGVEQFF
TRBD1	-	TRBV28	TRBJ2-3	TGTGCCAGCAGTTCCCCCGGACAGGGGGCAGATACGCAGTATTTT	CASSSPGQGADTQYF
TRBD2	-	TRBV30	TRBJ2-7	TGTGCCTGGAGTGTATTTAGTAGCGGGAGGGGTAGCTCCGAGCAGTACTTC	CAWSVFSSGRGSSEQYF
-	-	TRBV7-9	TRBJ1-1	TGTGCCAGCAGCCCCTATCTTACAGCGAACACTGAAGCTTTCTTT	CASSPYLTANTEAFF
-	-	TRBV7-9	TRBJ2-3	TGTGCCAGCACGCGCACGGGGACCCACCCAGATACGCAGTATTTT	CASTRTGTHPDTQYF